The source of this T cell receptor beta chain is a study of blood T cell repertoires in COVID-19. Data came from immunoSEQ multiplex PCR; TCRdb stores just in-frame clones and leaves some out. In the table there are almost 90,000 clones, about 90% of which are singletons. Per germline, CDR1 SGHKS and CDR2 YYEKEE (reference sequence). This CDR3 comprises 16 residues. V was shortened by 0 bases and J by 9 bases, with 16 bases between the two germline ends. This chain links TRBV5-5 with TRBJ1-6, with D possibly being TRBD1 (5 bases). The TCR originated in a man between 18 and 29 years old with COVID-19, enrolled during active disease. Sequenced sample: peripheral blood. CDR3 DNA sequence: TGTGCCAGCAGCTTGGGGGCTGAACAGGCAAGTTCACCCCTCCACTTT. As protein: CASSLGAEQASSPLHF.